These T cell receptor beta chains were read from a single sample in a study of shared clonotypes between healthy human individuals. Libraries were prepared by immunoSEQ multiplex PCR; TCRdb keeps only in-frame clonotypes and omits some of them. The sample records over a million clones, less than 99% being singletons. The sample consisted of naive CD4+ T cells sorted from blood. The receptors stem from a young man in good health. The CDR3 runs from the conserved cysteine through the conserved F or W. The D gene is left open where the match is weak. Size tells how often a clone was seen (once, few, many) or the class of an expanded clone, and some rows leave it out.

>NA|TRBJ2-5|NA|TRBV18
CASSPRGETQYF
TGTGCCAGCTCACCACGAGGAGAGACCCAGTACTTC
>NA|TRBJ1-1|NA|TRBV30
CAWSRRVTEAFF
TGTGCCTGGAGTCGGCGGGTCACTGAAGCTTTCTTT
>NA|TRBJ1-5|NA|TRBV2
CASSEVGGKVQPQHF
TGTGCCAGCAGTGAAGTCGGAGGCAAAGTCCAGCCCCAGCATTTT
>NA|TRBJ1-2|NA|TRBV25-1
CASSEYMSAEANYGYTF
TGTGCCAGCAGTGAATATATGTCAGCCGAAGCTAACTATGGCTACACCTTC
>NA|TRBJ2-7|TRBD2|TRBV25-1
CASSAGLAGGYEQYF
TGTGCCAGCAGTGCGGGACTAGCGGGCGGATACGAGCAGTACTTC
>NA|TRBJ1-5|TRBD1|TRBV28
CATSAGTGVQPQHF
TGTGCCACCAGTGCCGGGACAGGGGTCCAGCCCCAGCATTTT
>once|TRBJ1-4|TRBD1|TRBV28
CASSLADRDNEKLFF
TGTGCCAGCAGTTTAGCGGACAGGGATAATGAAAAACTGTTTTTT
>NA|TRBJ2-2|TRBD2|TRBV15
CATSRPGLTHTGELFF
TGTGCCACCAGCAGACCGGGACTAACCCACACCGGGGAGCTGTTTTTT
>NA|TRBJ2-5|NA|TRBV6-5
CASGIVHDTQYF
TGTGCCAGCGGCATAGTACACGATACCCAGTACTTC
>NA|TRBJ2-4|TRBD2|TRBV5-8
CASSVYSGGIGKNIQYF
TGTGCCAGCAGCGTCTATTCGGGGGGTATAGGCAAAAACATTCAGTACTTC
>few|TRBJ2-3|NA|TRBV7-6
CASRKVGADTQYF
TGTGCCAGCCGAAAAGTGGGGGCAGATACGCAGTATTTT
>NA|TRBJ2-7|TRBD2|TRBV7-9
CASSPTSGRLEQYF
TGTGCCAGCAGCCCGACTAGCGGGAGATTAGAGCAGTACTTC
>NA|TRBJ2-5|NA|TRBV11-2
CASSLMGPGLAAGTQYF
TGTGCCAGCAGCTTAATGGGGCCGGGACTTGCGGCCGGGACCCAGTACTTC
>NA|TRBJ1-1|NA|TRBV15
CATSRAPTGETEAFF
TGTGCCACCAGCAGAGCCCCTACGGGGGAGACTGAAGCTTTCTTT
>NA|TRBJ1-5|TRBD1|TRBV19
CASSPGQGRLRGGNQPQHF
TGTGCCAGTAGTCCGGGACAGGGACGGTTAAGAGGGGGCAATCAGCCCCAGCATTTT
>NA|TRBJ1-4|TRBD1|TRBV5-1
CASSLTGTEAEKLFF
TGCGCCAGCAGCTTGACCGGGACAGAAGCTGAAAAACTGTTTTTT
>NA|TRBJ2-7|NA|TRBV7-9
CASSPTEYGEAYEQYF
TGTGCCAGCAGCCCCACAGAGTACGGAGAGGCCTACGAGCAGTACTTC
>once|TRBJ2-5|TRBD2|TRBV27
CASSRGTSGEETQYF
TGTGCCAGCAGTCGAGGGACTAGCGGTGAAGAGACCCAGTACTTC
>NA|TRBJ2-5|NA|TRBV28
CASSLRRETQYF
TGTGCCAGCAGTTTACGACGAGAGACCCAGTACTTC
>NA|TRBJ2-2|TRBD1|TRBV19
CATAAGQGGTGELFF
TGTGCCACCGCAGCTGGACAGGGTGGGACCGGGGAGCTGTTTTTT
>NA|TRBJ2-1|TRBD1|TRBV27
CASSLGTGGKDEQFF
TGTGCCAGCAGTTTGGGGACAGGGGGAAAGGATGAGCAGTTCTTC
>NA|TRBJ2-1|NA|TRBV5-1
CASTRETYNEQFF
TGCGCCAGCACGAGGGAGACCTACAATGAGCAGTTCTTC
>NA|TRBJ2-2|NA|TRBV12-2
CASRFPSWGELFF
TGTGCAAGTCGCTTCCCTTCATGGGGGGAGCTGTTTTTT
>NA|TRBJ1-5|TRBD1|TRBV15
CATSGTGYSQPQHF
TGTGCCACCAGCGGGACAGGGTATTCGCAGCCCCAGCATTTT
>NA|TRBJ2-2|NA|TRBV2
CASSEESSSFGGELFF
TGTGCCAGCAGTGAAGAGTCGTCTAGCTTCGGCGGGGAGCTGTTTTTT
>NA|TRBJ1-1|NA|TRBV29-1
CSVGRGLNTEAFF
TGCAGCGTTGGACGGGGGCTGAACACTGAAGCTTTCTTT
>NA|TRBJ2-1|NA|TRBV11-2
CASSLSSIMQFF
TGTGCCAGCAGTCTCTCGTCAATAATGCAGTTCTTC
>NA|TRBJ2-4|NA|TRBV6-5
CASSYSTRNIQYF
TGTGCCAGCAGTTACTCCACTAGGAACATTCAGTACTTC
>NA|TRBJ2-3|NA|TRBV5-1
CASSLLGTTSTDTQYF
TGCGCCAGCAGCTTGTTAGGGACCACTAGCACAGATACGCAGTATTTT
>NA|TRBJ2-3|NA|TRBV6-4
CASGPTDTQYF
TGTGCCAGCGGACCCACAGATACGCAGTATTTT
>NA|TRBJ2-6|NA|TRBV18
CASSPPSGANVLTF
TGTGCCAGCTCACCACCTTCCGGGGCCAACGTCCTGACTTTC